One and the same sample provided the 12 T cell receptor beta chains below, sequenced in a study of neoadjuvant anti-PD-1 for oral cavity cancer. Time point noted: after neoadjuvant nivolumab, at surgical resection. The protocol was immunoSEQ multiplex PCR, while the TCRdb copy is restricted to in-frame clones and leaves out a portion. Of about 10,000 clones detected, roughly 57% appear once; the ten largest clones hold roughly 4.1%. Specimen: PBMCs, collected after nivolumab (anti-PD-1) treatment. These receptors were collected from a person aged 40 to 85 with oral cavity squamous cell carcinoma.

This clone was found once. The J gene is TRBJ2-5, the V gene TRBV9; 9 nucleotides agree with TRBD2. Germline-derived CDR1 and CDR2 are SGDLS and YYNGEE. This CDR3 is built from 13 residues. J was trimmed by 5 bases and V by 2 bases; bases with no gene match: 1. The CDR3 loop is CASSVSGRETQYF. The DNA of the CDR3 is TGTGCCAGCAGCGTGAGCGGGAGGGAGACCCAGTACTTC.

There are a few counts of this clone. This chain links TRBV6-1 with TRBJ1-1; TRBD1 matches 8 bases. Germline CDR1 reads MNHNS; CDR2 reads SASEGT. The CDR3 runs to 15 residues. V was pared by 6 bases and J by 5 bases, with 11 bases of the junction left unmatched. CDR3 sequence reads: CASRLQGAWGTEAFF. The CDR3 DNA reads as TGTGCCAGCAGGCTGCAGGGGGCTTGGGGTACTGAAGCTTTCTTT.

In this sample, this clone turned up a few times. V usage is TRBV5-4 and J usage is TRBJ2-7; TRBD2 might be the D (7 bases). This CDR3 comprises 14 residues. Trimming removed 0 bases from V and 2 bases from J, with 9 bases in between. Germline V CDR1 and CDR2: SGHNT, YYREEE (reference sequence). DNA for the CDR3: TGTGCCAGCAGCTTGGAGGGGGGGACCTACGAGCAGTACTTC. Translating it yields CASSLEGGTYEQYF.

This clone was seen more than once but under ten times. The V call is TRBV27, the J call TRBJ1-6; D perhaps matches TRBD1 (5 bases). Germline CDR1 and CDR2: MNHEY and SMNVEV (reference sequence). Between the trimmed V and J ends, which lost 2 bases and 10 bases, there was a span of 21 bases. CDR3 length equals 17 residues. The chain's CDR3 is CASSLVWGQIARSPLHF. The DNA of the CDR3 is TGTGCCAGCAGTTTAGTCTGGGGCCAGATAGCTCGGTCACCCCTCCACTTT.

This clone turned up a few times. The V and J genes are TRBV11-2 and TRBJ2-7; D remains unclear. The germline V gene encodes CDR1 SGHAT and CDR2 FQNNGV. V was pared by 0 bases and J by 4 bases, with 13 bases between. CDR3 length: 15 amino acids. The CDR3 region is CASSLDPPGGYEQYF. In DNA form, the CDR3 reads TGTGCCAGCAGCTTAGACCCCCCCGGTGGGTACGAGCAGTACTTC.

CDR3 residues: CASSFQGQGYNEQFF. DNA for the CDR3: TGCGCCAGCAGCTTTCAGGGACAGGGTTACAATGAGCAGTTCTTC. This chain connects TRBV5-1 to TRBJ2-1, with 9 bases that match TRBD1. CDR3 length: 15 amino acids. Germline V gene lookup returns CDR1 SGHRS and CDR2 YFSETQ. The J segment lost 4 bases and the V segment lost 2 bases, leaving 4 bases of the junction unmatched.

V usage is TRBV2 and J usage is TRBJ2-1, with 8 bases fitting TRBD2. The CDR3 spans 14 residues. Losses at the gene ends were 2 bases for V and 4 bases for J; bases not matched to a gene: 1. Germline V lookup: CDR1 SNHLY, CDR2 FYNNEI. Here the CDR3 reads CASSERGGYNEQFF. DNA of the CDR3: TGTGCCAGCAGTGAACGGGGGGGATACAATGAGCAGTTCTTC.

This rearrangement joins TRBV19 to TRBJ2-4; D is ambiguous. V lost 3 bases and J lost 6, with 12 bases in between. Germline CDR1 reads LNHDA; CDR2 reads SQIVND (reference sequence). The CDR3 is 14 residues long. As DNA, the CDR3 is TGTGCCAGTAGTATCACAGCGCAAGTAAACATTCAGTACTTC. Its protein is CASSITAQVNIQYF. The entire variable domain, with the rest obtained from reference TRBV19 and TRBJ2-4, is as follows: DGGITQSPKYLFRKEGQNVTLSCEQNLNHDAMYWYRQDPGQGLRLIYYSQIVNDFQKGDIAEGYSVSREKKESFPLTVTSAQKNPTAFYLCASSITAQVNIQYFGAGTRLSVL.

This clone was seen only a few times. J is TRBJ2-1 and V is TRBV5-1; the match to TRBD1 covers 7 bases. The V segment lost 5 bases and the J segment 5 bases; nucleotides outside the gene matches: 7. Per the germline V gene, CDR1 is SGHRS and CDR2 is YFSETQ. The CDR3 is made up of 14 amino acids. The CDR3 nucleotides are TGCGCCAGCAGTCGACAGGGAGAAGACAATGAGCAGTTCTTC. Protein product: CASSRQGEDNEQFF.

The sample holds one count of this clone. The chain is built from TRBV28 and TRBJ1-2; D remains unclear. The CDR3 runs 11 residues. Germline V gene lookup returns CDR1 MDHEN and CDR2 SYDVKM. V lost 4 bases, J lost 4 bases, and 4 bases lay in between. The CDR3, as DNA: TGTGCCAGCAGTTCGCTCTATGGCTACACCTTC. Its translation is CASSSLYGYTF.

This clone came up a few times. The V gene is TRBV5-1, the J gene TRBJ2-7; 7 bases map to TRBD1. The CDR3 runs 15 residues. The ends lost 2 bases at V and 4 bases at J; junction bases unmatched: 9. CDR1 SGHRS and CDR2 YFSETQ come from the germline V gene. The CDR3 here is CASSLAPTGSYEQYF. The CDR3 DNA is TGCGCCAGCAGCTTAGCCCCGACAGGGTCATACGAGCAGTACTTC.

This clone was seen only once. This chain joins TRBV6-4 and TRBJ2-2; D remains unclear. V was cut by 8 bases and J by 4 bases, with 5 bases left in between. CDR1 is MRHNA, CDR2 SNTAGT, per germline. The CDR3 extends over 11 amino acids. The CDR3: CASGSTGELFF. The CDR3 DNA follows: TGTGCCAGCGGAAGCACCGGGGAGCTGTTTTTT.